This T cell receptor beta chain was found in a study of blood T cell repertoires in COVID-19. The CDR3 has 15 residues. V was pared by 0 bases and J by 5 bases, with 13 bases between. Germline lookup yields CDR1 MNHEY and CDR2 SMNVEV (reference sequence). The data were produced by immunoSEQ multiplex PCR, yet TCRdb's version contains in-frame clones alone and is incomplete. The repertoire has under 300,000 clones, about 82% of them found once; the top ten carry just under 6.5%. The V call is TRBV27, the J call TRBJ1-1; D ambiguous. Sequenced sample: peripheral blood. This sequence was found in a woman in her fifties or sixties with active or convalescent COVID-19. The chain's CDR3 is CASSLSIYRGTEAFF. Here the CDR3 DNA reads TGTGCCAGCAGTTTATCGATTTATCGGGGAACTGAAGCTTTCTTT.